The clone carrying this TCR beta chain was recorded only once. This table comes from immunoSEQ multiplex PCR, and its TCRdb copy is limited to in-frame clones, with some not included. This sample yields approximately 89,000 clones, of which 90% are seen a single time; approximately 5% belongs to the top ten. The record originates from a study of T cell responses to AZD1222 COVID-19 vaccine. CDR1 KGHSH and CDR2 LQKENI come from the germline V gene. This CDR3 comprises 15 residues. Trimming removed 1 base from V and 2 bases from J, with 11 bases in between. The sequence was obtained from an adult who received the AZD1222 COVID-19 vaccine. The material was peripheral blood, obtained 28 days after the second AZD1222 dose. This chain connects TRBV18 to TRBJ1-1; TRBD1 is a possible D gene (6 bases). The CDR3 nucleotides read TGTGCCAGCTCACCACTGACAGGAGTCAACACTGAAGCTTTCTTT. This gives the protein CASSPLTGVNTEAFF.